This note documents a single T cell receptor beta chain sequence. Its antigen is not identified. The data belong to a study of OX40 agonist ivuxolimab in advanced cancers. Whole-study context: An agonistic human IgG2 monoclonal antibody against OX40 (CD134) was given. Averaging 60 years in age, with a range of about 20 to 90, the cohort was 80% to 90% male. One hepatocellular carcinoma and a couple of cutaneous melanoma patients partially responded.

Produced via immunoSEQ multiplex PCR; TCRdb's table is partial and in-frame only. The sample has fewer than 90,000 clones, approximately 90% seen once; the top ten hold approximately 8.4%. Regarding the study as a whole: No antigen was identified for the clonally expanded peripheral T cells.

Trimming cost V 3 bases and J 7 bases, with 13 bases left between them. Germline-derived CDR1 and CDR2 are MNHNY and SVGAGI (reference sequence). This CDR3 spans 14 amino acids. The clonotype originates from an adult with an advanced solid tumor such as melanoma, head and neck, liver or kidney cancer. The chain employs TRBV6-6 and TRBJ2-4; no definite D call. Sequencing used CD4+ or CD8+ T cells sorted from blood, obtained in a trial of the OX40 agonist ivuxolimab. The CDR3 sequence is CASSYSGFGNIQYF. The CDR3 region has the DNA TGTGCCAGCAGTTATTCGGGTTTTGGGAACATTCAGTACTTC.